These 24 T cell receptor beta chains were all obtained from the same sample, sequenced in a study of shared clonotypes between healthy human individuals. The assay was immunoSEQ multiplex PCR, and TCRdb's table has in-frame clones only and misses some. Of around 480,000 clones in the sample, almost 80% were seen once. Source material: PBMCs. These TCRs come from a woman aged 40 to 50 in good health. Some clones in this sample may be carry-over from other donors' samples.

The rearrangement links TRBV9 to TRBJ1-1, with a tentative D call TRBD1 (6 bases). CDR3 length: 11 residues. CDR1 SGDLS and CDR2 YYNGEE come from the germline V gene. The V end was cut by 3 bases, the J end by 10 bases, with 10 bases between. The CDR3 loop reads CASSGGQGAFF. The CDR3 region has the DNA TGTGCCAGCAGCGGGGGACAAGGAGCTTTCTTT. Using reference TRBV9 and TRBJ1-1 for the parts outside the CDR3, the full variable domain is DSGVTQTPKHLITATGQRVTLRCSPRSGDLSVYWYQQSLDQGLQFLIQYYNGEERAKGNILERFSAQQFPDLHSELNLSSLELGDSALYFCASSGGQGAFFGQGTRLTVV.

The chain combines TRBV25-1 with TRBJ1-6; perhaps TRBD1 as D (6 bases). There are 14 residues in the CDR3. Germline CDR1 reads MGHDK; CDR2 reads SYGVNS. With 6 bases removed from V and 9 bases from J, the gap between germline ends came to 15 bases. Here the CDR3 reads CASRGTGLVSPLHF. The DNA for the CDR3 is TGTGCCAGCAGAGGAACAGGGCTGGTTTCACCCCTCCACTTT. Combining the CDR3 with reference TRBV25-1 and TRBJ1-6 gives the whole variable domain EADIYQTPRYLVIGTGKKITLECSQTMGHDKMYWYQQDPGMELHLIHYSYGVNSTEKGDLSSESTVSRIRTEHFPLTLESARPSHTSQYLCASRGTGLVSPLHFGNGTRLTVT.

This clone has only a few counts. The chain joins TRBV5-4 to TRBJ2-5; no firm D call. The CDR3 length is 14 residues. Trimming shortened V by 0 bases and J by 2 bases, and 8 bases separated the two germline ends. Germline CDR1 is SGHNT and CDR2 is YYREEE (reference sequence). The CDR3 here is CASSLGIGQETQYF. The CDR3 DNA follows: TGTGCCAGCAGCTTGGGTATAGGGCAAGAGACCCAGTACTTC.

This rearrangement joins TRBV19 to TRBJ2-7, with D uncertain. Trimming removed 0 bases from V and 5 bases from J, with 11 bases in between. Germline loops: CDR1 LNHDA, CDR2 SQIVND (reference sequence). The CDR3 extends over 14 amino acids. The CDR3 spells CASSIDRGINEQYF. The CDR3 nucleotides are TGTGCCAGTAGTATAGATCGAGGAATCAACGAGCAGTACTTC.

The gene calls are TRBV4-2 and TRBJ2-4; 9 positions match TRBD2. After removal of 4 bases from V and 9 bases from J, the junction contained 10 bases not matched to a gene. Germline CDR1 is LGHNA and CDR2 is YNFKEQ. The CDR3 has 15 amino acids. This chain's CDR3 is CASSRVAGGPGIQYF. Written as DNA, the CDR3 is TGTGCCAGCAGCCGAGTGGCGGGAGGGCCTGGCATTCAGTACTTC.

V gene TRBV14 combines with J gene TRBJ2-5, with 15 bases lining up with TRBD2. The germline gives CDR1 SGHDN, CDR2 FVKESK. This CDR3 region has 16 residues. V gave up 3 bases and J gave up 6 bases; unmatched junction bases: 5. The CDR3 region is CASSQRGLAGGKTQYF. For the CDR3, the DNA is TGTGCCAGCAGCCAGAGAGGACTAGCGGGAGGGAAGACCCAGTACTTC.

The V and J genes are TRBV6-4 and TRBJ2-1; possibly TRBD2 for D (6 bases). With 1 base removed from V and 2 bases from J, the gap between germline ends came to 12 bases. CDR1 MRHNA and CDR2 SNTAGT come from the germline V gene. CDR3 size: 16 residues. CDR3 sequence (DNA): TGTGCCAGCAGTGACTTCGGGACTGGTGCCTACAATGAGCAGTTCTTC. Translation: CASSDFGTGAYNEQFF.

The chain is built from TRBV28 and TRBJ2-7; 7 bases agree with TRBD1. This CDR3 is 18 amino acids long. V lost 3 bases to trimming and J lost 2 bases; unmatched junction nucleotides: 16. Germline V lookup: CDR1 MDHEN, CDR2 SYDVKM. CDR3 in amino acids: CASSFSGIGQDMPYEQYF. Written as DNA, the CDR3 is TGTGCCAGCAGTTTTTCAGGGATCGGACAGGACATGCCCTACGAGCAGTACTTC.

CDR3 sequence: CASVLGQGVHEQYF. The CDR3 coding sequence is TGTGCCAGCGTCTTAGGTCAGGGTGTCCACGAGCAGTACTTC. J is TRBJ2-7 and V is TRBV2; D might be TRBD1 (5 bases). Germline V gene data show CDR1 as SNHLY and CDR2 as FYNNEI. V was pared by 8 bases and J by 5 bases, with 19 bases between. The CDR3 is 14 residues long.

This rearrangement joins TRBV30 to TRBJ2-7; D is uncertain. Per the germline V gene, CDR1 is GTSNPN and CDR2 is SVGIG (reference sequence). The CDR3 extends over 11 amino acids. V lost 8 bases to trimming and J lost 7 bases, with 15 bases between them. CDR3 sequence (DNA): TGTGCCGGAAGCGAAGGGCGTGAGCAGTACTTC. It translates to CAGSEGREQYF.

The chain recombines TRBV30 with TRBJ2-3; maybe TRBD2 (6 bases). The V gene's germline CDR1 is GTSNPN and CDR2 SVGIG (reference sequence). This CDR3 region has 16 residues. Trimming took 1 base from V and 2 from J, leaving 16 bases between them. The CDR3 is CAWSDKVGGITDTQYF. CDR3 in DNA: TGTGCCTGGAGTGATAAAGTGGGAGGTATCACAGATACGCAGTATTTT.

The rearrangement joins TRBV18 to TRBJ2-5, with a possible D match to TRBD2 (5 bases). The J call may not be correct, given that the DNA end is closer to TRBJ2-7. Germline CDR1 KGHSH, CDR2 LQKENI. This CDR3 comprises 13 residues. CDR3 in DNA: TGTGCCAGCTCACGGAGCGGTTCCTACGAGCAGTACTTC. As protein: CASSRSGSYEQYF.

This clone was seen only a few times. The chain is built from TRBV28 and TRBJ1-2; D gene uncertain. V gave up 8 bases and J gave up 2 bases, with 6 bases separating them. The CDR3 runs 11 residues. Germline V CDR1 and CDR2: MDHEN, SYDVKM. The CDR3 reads CASARNYGYTF. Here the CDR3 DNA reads TGTGCCAGCGCACGAAACTATGGCTACACCTTC.

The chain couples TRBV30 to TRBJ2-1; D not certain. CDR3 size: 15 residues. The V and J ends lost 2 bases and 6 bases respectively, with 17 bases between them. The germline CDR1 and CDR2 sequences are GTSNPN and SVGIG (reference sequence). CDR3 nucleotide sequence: TGTGCCTGGAGTCCCACGCGTTCGGCAGGCAATGAGCAGTTCTTC. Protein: CAWSPTRSAGNEQFF.

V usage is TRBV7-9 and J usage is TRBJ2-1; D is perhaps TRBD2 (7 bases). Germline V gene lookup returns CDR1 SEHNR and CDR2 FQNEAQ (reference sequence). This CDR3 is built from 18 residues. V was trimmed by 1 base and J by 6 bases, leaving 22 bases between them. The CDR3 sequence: CASSLVGGAGRDRNEQFF. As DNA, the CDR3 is TGTGCCAGCAGCTTAGTAGGGGGAGCGGGAAGAGATCGCAATGAGCAGTTCTTC.

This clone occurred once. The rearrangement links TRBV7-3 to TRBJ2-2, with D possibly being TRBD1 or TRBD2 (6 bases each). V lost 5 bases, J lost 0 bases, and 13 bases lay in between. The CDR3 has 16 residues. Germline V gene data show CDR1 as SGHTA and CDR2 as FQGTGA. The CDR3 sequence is CASSQSRGPNTGELFF. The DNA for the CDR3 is TGTGCCAGCAGCCAGAGTCGGGGGCCGAACACCGGGGAGCTGTTTTTT.

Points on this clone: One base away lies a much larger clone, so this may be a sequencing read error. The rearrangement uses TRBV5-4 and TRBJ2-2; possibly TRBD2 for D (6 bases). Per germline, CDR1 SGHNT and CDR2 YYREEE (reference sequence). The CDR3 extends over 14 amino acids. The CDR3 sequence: CASSLGQNTGGLFF. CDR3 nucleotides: TGTGCCAGCAGCTTGGGACAGAACACCGGGGGGCTGTTTTTT.

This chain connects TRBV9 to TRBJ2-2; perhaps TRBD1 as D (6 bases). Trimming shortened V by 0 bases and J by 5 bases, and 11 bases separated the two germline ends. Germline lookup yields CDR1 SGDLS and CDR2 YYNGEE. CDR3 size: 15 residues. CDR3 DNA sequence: TGTGCCAGCAGCGTAGGTGGGGGCCATACCGGGGAGCTGTTTTTT. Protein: CASSVGGGHTGELFF.

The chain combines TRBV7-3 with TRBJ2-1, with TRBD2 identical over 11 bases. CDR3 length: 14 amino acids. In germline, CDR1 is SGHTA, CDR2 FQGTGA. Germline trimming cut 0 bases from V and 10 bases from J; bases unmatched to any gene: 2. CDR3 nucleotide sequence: TGTGCCAGCAGCTTAACTAGCGGGAGGGACGAGCAGTTCTTC. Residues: CASSLTSGRDEQFF.

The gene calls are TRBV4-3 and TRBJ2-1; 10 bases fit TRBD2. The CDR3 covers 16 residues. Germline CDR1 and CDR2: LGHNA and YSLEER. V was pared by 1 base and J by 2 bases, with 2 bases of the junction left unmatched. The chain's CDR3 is CASSQALAGPYNEQFF. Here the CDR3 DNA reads TGCGCCAGCAGCCAAGCACTAGCGGGACCCTACAATGAGCAGTTCTTC.

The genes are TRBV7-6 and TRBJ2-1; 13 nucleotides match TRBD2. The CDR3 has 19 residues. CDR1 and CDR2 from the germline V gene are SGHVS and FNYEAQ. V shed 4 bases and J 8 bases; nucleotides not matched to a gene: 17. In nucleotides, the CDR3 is TGTGCCAGCAGCTCAGGGACTAGCGGGGCCCACCCGAGTCGGGATGAGCAGTTCTTC. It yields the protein CASSSGTSGAHPSRDEQFF.

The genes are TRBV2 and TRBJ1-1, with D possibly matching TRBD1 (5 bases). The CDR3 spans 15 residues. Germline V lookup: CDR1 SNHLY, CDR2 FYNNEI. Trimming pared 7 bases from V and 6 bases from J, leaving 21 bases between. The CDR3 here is CASTRGKNVLAEAFF. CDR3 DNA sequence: TGTGCCAGCACCCGGGGGAAGAATGTTTTGGCTGAAGCTTTCTTT.

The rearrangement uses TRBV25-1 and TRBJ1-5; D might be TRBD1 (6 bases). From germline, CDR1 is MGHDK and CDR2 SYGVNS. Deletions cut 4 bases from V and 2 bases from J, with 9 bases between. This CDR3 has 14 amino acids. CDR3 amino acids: CASSGRQGNQPQHF. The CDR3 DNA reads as TGTGCCAGCAGTGGGAGACAGGGCAATCAGCCCCAGCATTTT.

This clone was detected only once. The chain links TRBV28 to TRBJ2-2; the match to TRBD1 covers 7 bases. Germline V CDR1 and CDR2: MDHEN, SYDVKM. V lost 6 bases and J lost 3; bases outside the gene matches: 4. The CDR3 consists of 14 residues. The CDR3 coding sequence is TGTGCCAGCAGATGGGGGACAGACACCGGGGAGCTGTTTTTT. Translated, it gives CASRWGTDTGELFF.